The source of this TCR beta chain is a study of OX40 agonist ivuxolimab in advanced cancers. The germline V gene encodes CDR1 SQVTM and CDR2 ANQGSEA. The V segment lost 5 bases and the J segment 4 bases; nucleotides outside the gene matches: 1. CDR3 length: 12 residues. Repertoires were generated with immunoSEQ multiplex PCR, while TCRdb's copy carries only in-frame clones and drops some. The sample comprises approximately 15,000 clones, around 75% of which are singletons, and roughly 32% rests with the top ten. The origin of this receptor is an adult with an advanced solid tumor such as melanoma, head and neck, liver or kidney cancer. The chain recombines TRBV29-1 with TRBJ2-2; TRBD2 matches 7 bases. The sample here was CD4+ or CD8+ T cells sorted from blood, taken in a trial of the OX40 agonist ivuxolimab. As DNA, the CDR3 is TGCAGCGTTTGGGGGGGCACCGGGGAGCTGTTTTTT. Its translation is CSVWGGTGELFF.